The source of this TCR beta chain is a study of T cells in localized non-small cell lung cancer. The count of this clone is one. The antigen is undetermined. Whole-study findings and limits: Compared with tumor, uninvolved adjacent lung displayed greater T cell clonality, ranking highest overall. Tumor samples were not multi-region, leaving intratumor heterogeneity unexcluded. When the top 100 tumor clones were examined, a median approximately 60 of them also appeared in the adjacent lung, which was paired and uninvolved. Prolonged overall survival went with higher T cell density in the blood.

The ends lost 5 bases at V and 1 base at J; junction bases unmatched: 3. This CDR3 has 16 amino acids. Germline lookup yields CDR1 LNHDA and CDR2 SQIVND (reference sequence). Measured with immunoSEQ multiplex PCR; TCRdb has only the in-frame clones, and not every one. The data contain 45,000 to 60,000 clones, less than 85% of them singletons. The sequence was obtained from a woman aged 35 to 70 with stage II lung adenocarcinoma. The chain uses TRBV19 and TRBJ1-6; 9 nucleotides line up with TRBD1. The sample consisted of PBMCs, taken before any cancer treatment. The chain's CDR3 is CASSSGTGSYNSPLHF. In nucleotides, the CDR3 is TGTGCCAGTAGTTCCGGGACAGGGTCCTATAATTCACCCCTCCACTTT.